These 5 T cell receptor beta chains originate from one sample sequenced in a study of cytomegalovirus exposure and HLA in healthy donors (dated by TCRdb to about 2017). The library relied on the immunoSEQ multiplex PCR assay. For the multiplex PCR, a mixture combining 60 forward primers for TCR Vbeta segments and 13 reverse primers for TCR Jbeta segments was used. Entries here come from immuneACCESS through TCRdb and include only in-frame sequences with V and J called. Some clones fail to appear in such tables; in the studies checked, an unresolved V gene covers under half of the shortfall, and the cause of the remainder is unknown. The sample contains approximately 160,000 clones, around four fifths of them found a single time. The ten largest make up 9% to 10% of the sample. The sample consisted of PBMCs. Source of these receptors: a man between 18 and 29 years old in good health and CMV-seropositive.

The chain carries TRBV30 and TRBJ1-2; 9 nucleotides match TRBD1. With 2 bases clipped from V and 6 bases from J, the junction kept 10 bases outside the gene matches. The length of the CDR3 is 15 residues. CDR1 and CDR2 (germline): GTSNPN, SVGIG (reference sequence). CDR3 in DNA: TGTGCCTGGAGTCCCTTCCACCGGGACAGGGATGGCTACACCTTC. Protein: CAWSPFHRDRDGYTF.

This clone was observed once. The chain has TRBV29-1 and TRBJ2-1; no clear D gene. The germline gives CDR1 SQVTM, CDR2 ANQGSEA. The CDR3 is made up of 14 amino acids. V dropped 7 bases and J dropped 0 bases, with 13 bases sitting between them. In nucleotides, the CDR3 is TGCAGCGCCGAGGCGATAAGCTCCTACAATGAGCAGTTCTTC. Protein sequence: CSAEAISSYNEQFF.

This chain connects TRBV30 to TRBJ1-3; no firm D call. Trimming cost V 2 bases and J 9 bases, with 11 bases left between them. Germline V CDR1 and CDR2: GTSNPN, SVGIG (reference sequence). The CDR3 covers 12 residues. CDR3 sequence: CAWSLIEGTIYF. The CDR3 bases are TGTGCCTGGAGTCTCATCGAGGGCACCATATATTTT.

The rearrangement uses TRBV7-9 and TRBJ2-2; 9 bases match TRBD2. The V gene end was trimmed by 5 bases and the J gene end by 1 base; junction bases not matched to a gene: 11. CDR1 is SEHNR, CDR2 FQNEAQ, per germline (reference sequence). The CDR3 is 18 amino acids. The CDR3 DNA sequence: TGTGCCAGCAGCCAGCGGGAGGACCAGCCTCTGAACACCGGGGAGCTGTTTTTT. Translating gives CASSQREDQPLNTGELFF.

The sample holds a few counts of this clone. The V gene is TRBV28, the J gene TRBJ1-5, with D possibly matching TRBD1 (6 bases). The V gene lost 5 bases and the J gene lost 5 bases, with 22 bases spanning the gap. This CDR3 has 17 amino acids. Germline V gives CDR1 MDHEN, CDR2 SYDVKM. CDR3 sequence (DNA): TGTGCCAGCAGTCTAATCCCACAGGGCTGGTCAGATCAGCCCCAGCATTTT. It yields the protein CASSLIPQGWSDQPQHF.